The next 26 T cell receptor beta chains were all read from a single sample in a study of T cell repertoires in cytomegalovirus infection. One entry per CDR3 protein, called by TCRdb with MiXCR from the reads. The sample gives around 320,000 distinct CDR3 sequences, over 7.5% of which show up once; roughly 4.5% is in the top ten. Input material: PBMCs. These receptors were obtained from a human donor in good health (CMV status not recorded). Some clones in this sample may be carry-over from other donors' samples.

CDR3 loop: CASSVTAAYKNIQYF. The CDR3 DNA sequence: TGTGCCAGCAGTGTCACCGCAGCCTACAAAAACATTCAGTACTTC. The chain employs TRBV6-8 and TRBJ2-4; D not resolved. V was cut by 5 bases and J by 3 bases, with 14 bases left in between. CDR1 and CDR2 from the germline V gene are MNHGY and SAAAGT. The length of the CDR3 is 15 residues.

The chain carries TRBV7-6 and TRBJ2-5; possibly TRBD1 for D (6 bases). V lost 5 bases and J 3 bases, leaving 13 bases between the germline ends. Germline CDR1 is SGHVS and CDR2 is FNYEAQ. The CDR3 has 14 amino acids. The DNA of the CDR3 is TGTGCCAGCAGCCCCTGGACAGAAAAAGAGACCCAGTACTTC. As protein: CASSPWTEKETQYF. The full variable domain, completed using reference TRBV7-6 and TRBJ2-5, is GAGVSQSPRYKVTKRGQDVALRCDPISGHVSLYWYRQALGQGPEFLTYFNYEAQQDKSGLPNDRFSAERPEGSISTLTIQRTEQRDSAMYRCASSPWTEKETQYFGPGTRLLVL.

Here the CDR3 reads CASSQDEESYEQYF. The CDR3, as DNA: TGCGCCAGCAGCCAAGATGAGGAGTCCTACGAGCAGTACTTC. V and J are TRBV4-3 and TRBJ2-7; D unresolved. The germline V gene encodes CDR1 LGHNA and CDR2 YSLEER. This CDR3 has 14 residues. V gave up 0 bases and J gave up 1 base, with 7 bases separating them.

The CDR3 loop reads CSVEGGPDRVFTEAFF. CDR3 nucleotide sequence: TGCAGCGTTGAAGGAGGGCCGGACAGGGTGTTCACTGAAGCTTTCTTT. The rearrangement uses TRBV29-1 and TRBJ1-1, with 8 bases fitting TRBD1. Germline-derived CDR1 and CDR2 are SQVTM and ANQGSEA. This CDR3 spans 16 amino acids. Trimming at V came to 1 base and at J to 4 bases, leaving 11 bases not matched to a gene.

This chain joins TRBV6-2 or TRBV6-3 and TRBJ1-1; D call uncertain. Germline CDR1 and CDR2: MNHEY and SVGEGT. V lost 5 bases and J lost 3, with 13 bases in between. There are 14 residues in the CDR3. CDR3 protein: CASSREKGYTEAFF. CDR3 coding DNA: TGTGCCAGCAGTAGGGAAAAGGGATACACTGAAGCTTTCTTT.

This clonotype was detected many times. The chain carries TRBV7-9 and TRBJ1-2; D perhaps matches TRBD1 (5 bases). This CDR3 region has 12 residues. The V end was cut by 10 bases, the J end by 4 bases, with 13 bases between. The V gene's germline CDR1 is SEHNR and CDR2 FQNEAQ (reference sequence). This CDR3 reads CATRPRGYGYTF. Here the CDR3 DNA reads TGTGCCACTCGCCCTAGGGGCTATGGCTACACCTTC.

This clonotype was seen repeatedly, ten times or more. The V call is TRBV7-2, the J call TRBJ2-3; D may be TRBD2 (6 bases). This CDR3 region has 16 residues. Germline V gene sequence: CDR1 SGHTA, CDR2 FQGNSA. Trimming took 5 bases from V and 4 from J, leaving 19 bases between them. CDR3 sequence (DNA): TGTGCCAGCAGCCTAGTTAGCGCGGGGCTTTCAGATACGCAGTATTTT. Translated: CASSLVSAGLSDTQYF.

The CDR3 spells CASSEPTGAGTYEQYF. The CDR3 DNA reads TGTGCCAGCAGCGAACCGACAGGGGCCGGTACATACGAGCAGTACTTC. This sequence joins TRBV28 and TRBJ2-7, with 8 bases matching TRBD1. The CDR3 is 16 residues long. Trimming removed 6 bases from V and 4 bases from J; junction bases left unmatched: 14. Germline lookup yields CDR1 MDHEN and CDR2 SYDVKM.

J is TRBJ1-5 and V is TRBV7-8, with 7 nucleotides matching TRBD1. Losses at the gene ends were 4 bases for V and 0 bases for J; bases not matched to a gene: 3. Germline values: CDR1 SGHVS, CDR2 FQNEAQ. The CDR3 has 15 amino acids. CDR3 bases: TGTGCCAGCAGCTCGACAGGGATTAGCAATCAGCCCCAGCATTTT. Encoded protein: CASSSTGISNQPQHF.

A single count supports this clonotype. This may arise from a read error, as a much more abundant clone is one base away. J is TRBJ1-5 and V is TRBV4-3; no definite D call. From germline, CDR1 is LGHNA and CDR2 YSLEER. The CDR3 has 15 amino acids. The CDR3: CASSQSGPGNQPQQF. DNA for the CDR3: TGCGCCAGCAGCCAGTCGGGTCCCGGGAATCAGCCCCAGCAGTTT.

This chain uses TRBV6-6 with TRBJ2-2; the match to TRBD1 covers 7 bases. Germline CDR1 reads MNHNY; CDR2 reads SVGAGI (reference sequence). This CDR3 spans 15 amino acids. V trimming: 5 bases; J trimming: 2 bases; junction bases outside the gene matches: 5. The CDR3: CASSTRDSNTGELFF. In DNA form, the CDR3 reads TGTGCCAGCAGTACCCGGGACAGCAACACCGGGGAGCTGTTTTTT.

This chain links TRBV6-5 with TRBJ2-1; D not certain. Germline CDR1 MNHEY, CDR2 SVGAGI. CDR3 length equals 16 residues. V lost 5 bases, J lost 2 bases, and 16 bases lay in between. CDR3 nucleotides: TGTGCCAGCAGTCCAGACATCGAAGGCCCCTACAATGAGCAGTTCTTC. Translation gives CASSPDIEGPYNEQFF.

CDR3 in DNA: TGTGCCAGCTCCCCCGTGGGTTTAAGCAATCAGCCCCAGCATTTT. Its protein product is CASSPVGLSNQPQHF. This chain connects TRBV18 to TRBJ1-5; D remains ambiguous. The CDR3 is 15 amino acids. CDR1 and CDR2 from the germline V gene are KGHSH and LQKENI. The V end was cut by 6 bases, the J end by 1 base, with 13 bases between.

This clonotype was recorded at least ten times. The gene calls are TRBV7-9 and TRBJ2-1, with 13 bases aligning to TRBD2. CDR3 length equals 17 residues. Germline lookup yields CDR1 SEHNR and CDR2 FQNEAQ (reference sequence). Unmatched junction bases numbered 6, after V lost 1 base and J lost 6 bases. For the CDR3, the DNA is TGTGCCAGCAGCTTAGAGGGGGGACTAGCGGGACCCAATGAGCAGTTCTTC. Its protein product is CASSLEGGLAGPNEQFF.

This clonotype has just a few counts. The V call is TRBV15, the J call TRBJ2-1; 7 bases align to TRBD2. The CDR3 runs 15 residues. The trim removed 5 bases at V and 2 bases at J, leaving 6 bases unmatched. From germline, CDR1 is LNHNV and CDR2 YYDKDF (reference sequence). The CDR3, as DNA: TGTGCCACCAGCCCCCGGGGGGACCCCTACAATGAGCAGTTCTTC. This sequence encodes CATSPRGDPYNEQFF.

This clonotype appeared many times. The rearrangement uses TRBV12-3 or TRBV12-4 and TRBJ2-5; 16 nucleotides match TRBD2. This CDR3 is 19 amino acids long. The V and J ends lost 6 bases and 5 bases, in that order; junction bases with no gene match: 15. CDR3 region: CASSSGTSGGDGGEETQYF. The CDR3 DNA reads as TGTGCCAGCAGCTCCGGGACTAGCGGGGGGGATGGTGGTGAGGAGACCCAGTACTTC.

In this sample, this clonotype turned up many times. J is TRBJ2-2 and V is TRBV29-1; D call uncertain. This CDR3 contains 13 residues. The germline V and J ends were trimmed by 2 bases and 6 bases, with 10 bases remaining between them. Germline V gene lookup returns CDR1 SQVTM and CDR2 ANQGSEA. The CDR3 coding sequence is TGCAGCGTTGAACTAGATGTCCCCGGGGAGCTGTTTTTT. Translating it yields CSVELDVPGELFF.

This clonotype has a handful of counts. This chain links TRBV7-3 with TRBJ2-5; D uncertain. Looked up from germline, CDR1 is SGHTA and CDR2 is FQGTGA. The V gene lost 5 bases and the J gene lost 10 bases, with 17 bases spanning the gap. The CDR3 is made up of 13 amino acids. CDR3 DNA sequence: TGTGCCAGCAGCCCTCGCATGGCAAGGAGCCAGTACTTC. Amino acid sequence: CASSPRMARSQYF.

This clonotype has a count of ten or more. The rearrangement uses TRBV7-6 and TRBJ2-7; D may be TRBD1 or TRBD2 (6 bases each). There are 14 residues in the CDR3. V was clipped by 5 bases and J by 6 bases, with 17 bases between them. Per the germline V gene, CDR1 is SGHVS and CDR2 is FNYEAQ. The CDR3, as DNA: TGTGCCAGCAGCCTCCCTTCCGGGGGCTCCGAGCAGTACTTC. Translation: CASSLPSGGSEQYF.

In its sample, this clonotype was seen many times. The rearrangement links TRBV7-2 to TRBJ2-3; the D gene is possibly TRBD1 (5 bases). V was trimmed by 3 bases and J by 1 base, leaving 8 bases between them. The germline CDR1 and CDR2 sequences are SGHTA and FQGNSA. This CDR3 has 14 residues. CDR3 amino acids: CASSFDRRTDTQYF. The CDR3, as DNA: TGTGCCAGCAGCTTTGACAGACGCACAGATACGCAGTATTTT.

The chain carries TRBV12-3 or TRBV12-4 and TRBJ1-2; tentatively, D is TRBD1 (5 bases). With 6 bases removed from V and 6 bases from J, the gap between germline ends came to 17 bases. CDR3 size: 14 residues. CDR3 coding DNA: TGTGCCAGCAGCCGCTCCGGGGGAGGGCATGGCTACACCTTC. This encodes CASSRSGGGHGYTF.

This clonotype was observed a few times. The chain uses TRBV6-2 or TRBV6-3 and TRBJ2-1; TRBD2 might be the D (5 bases). The CDR3 loop spans 14 amino acids. V was trimmed by 4 bases and J by 15 bases, leaving 22 bases between them. Germline V gene sequence: CDR1 MNHEY, CDR2 SVGEGT. CDR3 in amino acids: CASSFLGITSRTFF. In DNA form, the CDR3 reads TGTGCCAGCAGTTTCCTAGGAATCACTAGTCGTACGTTCTTC.

Ten or more counts support this clonotype. The chain joins TRBV12-3 or TRBV12-4 to TRBJ2-1; 9 bases are a match to TRBD1. The CDR3 is made up of 15 amino acids. Trimming at V came to 3 bases and at J to 7 bases, leaving 7 bases not matched to a gene. The DNA of the CDR3 is TGTGCCAGCAGTTTGTCGGGGACAGGGCAAAATGAGCAGTTCTTC. Translation gives CASSLSGTGQNEQFF.

This clonotype was detected many times. This rearrangement joins TRBV7-4 to TRBJ1-4; perhaps TRBD1 as D (5 bases). The CDR3 contains 14 residues. Germline V lookup: CDR1 SGHVT, CDR2 SQSDAQ. Trimming cost V 5 bases and J 6 bases, with 13 bases left between them. CDR3 coding DNA: TGTGCCAGCAGCCCTAGCCGGGGCCATGAAAAACTGTTTTTT. This sequence encodes CASSPSRGHEKLFF. The variable domain in full, with the rest retrieved from reference TRBV7-4 and TRBJ1-4, is GAGVSQSPRYKVAKRGRDVALRCDSISGHVTLYWYRQTLGQGSEVLTYSQSDAQRDKSGRPSGRFSAERPERSVSTLKIQRTEQGDSAVYLCASSPSRGHEKLFFGSGTQLSVL.

This clonotype has a count of ten or more. J is TRBJ1-2 and V is TRBV6-1; 8 positions agree with TRBD1. This CDR3 contains 12 residues. In germline, CDR1 is MNHNS, CDR2 SASEGT. Trimming removed 5 bases from V and 8 bases from J; junction bases left unmatched: 4. CDR3 loop: CASSPGTGGYTF. The CDR3 region has the DNA TGTGCCAGCAGTCCAGGGACAGGAGGCTACACCTTC.

This clonotype was detected a few times. V and J are TRBV12-3 or TRBV12-4 and TRBJ2-1, with TRBD2 matching 9 bases. With 2 bases clipped from V and 1 base from J, the junction kept 12 bases outside the gene matches. The CDR3 has 19 amino acids. Written as DNA, the CDR3 is TGTGCCAGCAGTTTAAGGGCCCCCAGACTAGCGGATTCCTACAATGAGCAGTTCTTC. This translates into CASSLRAPRLADSYNEQFF.